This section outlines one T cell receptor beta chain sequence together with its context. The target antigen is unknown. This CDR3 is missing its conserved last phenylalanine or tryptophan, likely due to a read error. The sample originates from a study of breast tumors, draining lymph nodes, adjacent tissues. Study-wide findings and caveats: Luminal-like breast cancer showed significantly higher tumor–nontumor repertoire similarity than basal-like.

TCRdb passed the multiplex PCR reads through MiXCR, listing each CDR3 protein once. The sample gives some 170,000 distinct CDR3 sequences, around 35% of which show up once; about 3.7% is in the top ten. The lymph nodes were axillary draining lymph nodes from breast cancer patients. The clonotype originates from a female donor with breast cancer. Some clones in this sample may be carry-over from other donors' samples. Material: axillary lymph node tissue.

The CDR3 region has the DNA TGTGCCACCAGTGGTCCTCCTCGGCGCAGCGAGATTAACAATGAGCAGTTCCTC. Residues: CATSGPPRRSEINNEQFL. The chain recombines TRBV24-1 with TRBJ2-1; D ambiguous. Germline-derived CDR1 and CDR2 are KGHDR and SFDVKD. This CDR3 has 18 residues. Trimming cost V 5 bases and J 5 bases, with 24 bases left between them.